This record looks at one T cell receptor (beta chain) sequence and its context. The data stem from a study of blood T cells in healthy people across ages. Alongside a J-beta primer mix, a sample-barcoded 5' primer served in a second PCR lasting about 7 to 12 cycles. Via MiXCR, TCRdb re-called the 5' RACE reads, giving one row per CDR3 protein. The table includes around 1,700,000 distinct CDR3 sequences, 28% detected once. The CDR3 consists of 14 residues. The germline V gene has CDR1 SGDLS and CDR2 YYNGEE. The germline V and J ends were trimmed by 0 bases and 5 bases, with 11 bases remaining between them.

The TCR originated in a woman aged 30 to 39 in good health. V usage is TRBV9 and J usage is TRBJ2-5; no clear D gene. Material for sequencing was blood. CDR3 region: CASSVDSAFETQYF. CDR3 sequence (DNA): TGTGCCAGCAGCGTAGACTCAGCGTTCGAGACCCAGTACTTC.